This TCR beta chain was sequenced in a study of cytomegalovirus exposure and HLA in healthy donors. Germline-derived CDR1 and CDR2 are MDHEN and SYDVKM. The CDR3 covers 14 residues. Trimming removed 4 bases from V and 2 bases from J, with 6 bases in between. Findings and limits, study-wide: Evidence from a later analysis indicated that most CMV-associated TCR beta chains looked HLA-restricted. In a later analysis, TCR association rates varied by HLA locus: DRB1 most, HLA-C fewest. Within the data, a cluster of highly shared sequence variants was likely a sequencing artifact.

The PCR had 60 Vbeta and 13 Jbeta primers. This table comes from immunoSEQ multiplex PCR, and its TCRdb copy is limited to in-frame clones, with some not included. The table records 150,000 to 200,000 clones, 76% of them present only once. About this clone itself: Its matching antigen is unknown.

This sequence originates from a man between 18 and 35 years old in good health and CMV-seronegative. The chain couples TRBV28 to TRBJ2-6; D gene uncertain. Specimen: PBMCs. CDR3 sequence reads: CASSSETGANVLTF. CDR3 nucleotide sequence: TGTGCCAGCAGTTCCGAGACTGGGGCCAACGTCCTGACTTTC.